Below are 25 T cell receptor beta chains sequenced from a single sample in a study of cytomegalovirus exposure and HLA in healthy donors. Only in-frame clones appear in the TCRdb table, and some are missing; sequencing was by immunoSEQ multiplex PCR. The table lists more than 100,000 clones, about 90% of them singletons. Sequenced material: PBMCs. The source is a man aged 25-45 years in good health and CMV-seronegative.

The CDR3 sequence is CAWRGDRGPGSPLHF. The DNA of the CDR3 is TGTGCCTGGAGGGGCGACAGGGGGCCAGGCTCACCCCTCCACTTT. J is TRBJ1-6 and V is TRBV30, with TRBD1 matching 10 bases. Unmatched junction bases numbered 9, after V lost 3 bases and J lost 10 bases. The germline V gene encodes CDR1 GTSNPN and CDR2 SVGIG (reference sequence). The CDR3 has 15 amino acids.

The chain joins TRBV10-1 to TRBJ2-7, with 9 bases fitting TRBD1. Germline V gives CDR1 WNHNN, CDR2 SYGVQD (reference sequence). This CDR3 has 12 amino acids. The junction had 3 bases not matched to a gene; V was cut back by 6 bases and J by 6 bases. This CDR3 reads CASRATGGEQYF. For the CDR3, the DNA is TGCGCCAGCAGAGCGACAGGGGGCGAGCAGTACTTC.

This clone has just one count. V gene TRBV15 combines with J gene TRBJ1-2, with D perhaps TRBD1 (6 bases). The CDR3 contains 15 residues. V lost 2 bases and J 7 bases, leaving 17 bases between the germline ends. The V gene's germline CDR1 is LNHNV and CDR2 YYDKDF (reference sequence). The CDR3 loop reads CATSRTRDTRSGYTF. CDR3 nucleotide sequence: TGTGCCACCAGCAGAACCCGGGACACCCGAAGTGGCTACACCTTC.

This chain uses TRBV6-5 with TRBJ2-3; D gene unclear. Germline lookup yields CDR1 MNHEY and CDR2 SVGAGI. V was shortened by 8 bases and J by 1 base, with 7 bases between the two germline ends. The CDR3 sequence is 12 residues long. As DNA, the CDR3 is TGTGCCAGCGCCCGGGGCACAGATACGCAGTATTTT. This gives the protein CASARGTDTQYF.

The gene calls are TRBV30 and TRBJ2-7, with TRBD2 matching 7 bases. V lost 2 bases, J lost 6 bases, and 4 bases stayed unmatched. Germline assignment: CDR1 GTSNPN and CDR2 SVGIG (reference sequence). The CDR3 spans 12 residues. The CDR3 region is CAWSRGEPEQYF. The CDR3 DNA is TGTGCCTGGAGTCGGGGGGAACCCGAGCAGTACTTC. The whole variable domain, remainder taken from reference TRBV30 and TRBJ2-7, is SQTIHQWPATLVQPVGSPLSLECTVEGTSNPNLYWYRQAAGRGLQLLFYSVGIGQISSEVPQNLSASRPQDRQFILSSKKLLLSDSGFYLCAWSRGEPEQYFGPGTRLTVT.

This clone was detected only once. In DNA, the CDR3 is TGTGCCAGCAGCCAAGATCCAAGGACAGATTTTCAGACCCAGTACTTC. It translates to CASSQDPRTDFQTQYF. The chain has TRBV14 and TRBJ2-5; D might be TRBD1 (6 bases). The CDR3 spans 16 residues. V was trimmed by 0 bases and J by 6 bases, leaving 17 bases between them. Germline V lookup: CDR1 SGHDN, CDR2 FVKESK. Drawing the rest from reference TRBV14 and TRBJ2-5, the complete variable domain is EAGVTQFPSHSVIEKGQTVTLRCDPISGHDNLYWYRRVMGKEIKFLLHFVKESKQDESGMPNNRFLAERTGGTYSTLKVQPAELEDSGVYFCASSQDPRTDFQTQYFGPGTRLLVL.

V is TRBV7-2 and J is TRBJ2-7, with a possible D match to TRBD2 (5 bases). Germline CDR1 is SGHTA and CDR2 is FQGNSA. This CDR3 has 16 residues. V dropped 4 bases and J dropped 2 bases, with 18 bases sitting between them. The CDR3 DNA sequence: TGTGCCAGCAGCTCCCGGACCCGGGAAGGGACCTACGAGCAGTACTTC. Translating it yields CASSSRTREGTYEQYF.

The gene calls are TRBV5-5 and TRBJ2-7; TRBD1 matches 10 bases. This CDR3 is 14 amino acids long. In germline, CDR1 is SGHKS, CDR2 YYEKEE (reference sequence). V lost 2 bases, J lost 4 bases, and 3 bases stayed unmatched. The CDR3 reads CASSFGTGDYEQYF. The CDR3 DNA follows: TGTGCCAGCAGCTTTGGGACAGGGGATTACGAGCAGTACTTC.

The V call is TRBV5-1, the J call TRBJ2-3; a possible D gene is TRBD2 (6 bases). Trimming cost V 4 bases and J 2 bases, with 14 bases left between them. Germline V gene sequence: CDR1 SGHRS, CDR2 YFSETQ. This CDR3 is built from 15 residues. In DNA, the CDR3 is TGCGCCAGCAGCCCCCGGGACTCTATCACAGATACGCAGTATTTT. Encoded protein: CASSPRDSITDTQYF.

The chain employs TRBV6-5 and TRBJ1-2; D gene ambiguous. With 6 bases removed from V and 8 bases from J, the gap between germline ends came to 16 bases. This CDR3 comprises 13 residues. From germline, CDR1 is MNHEY and CDR2 SVGAGI. The CDR3 bases are TGTGCCAGCAGCTCTGGGAGCCACCAAGGCTACACCTTC. It yields the protein CASSSGSHQGYTF.

The CDR3 nucleotides read TGCGCCAGCAGCTTGGGGAGAGCCGATGAAAAACTGTTTTTT. Translating gives CASSLGRADEKLFF. This chain joins TRBV5-1 and TRBJ1-4; D is unresolved. Germline V gene sequence: CDR1 SGHRS, CDR2 YFSETQ. The CDR3 loop spans 14 amino acids. Trimming removed 0 bases from V and 6 bases from J, with 9 bases in between.

The gene calls are TRBV27 and TRBJ1-1, with 9 bases identical to TRBD1. This CDR3 has 17 residues. Germline loops: CDR1 MNHEY, CDR2 SMNVEV (reference sequence). The V and J ends lost 6 bases and 0 bases, in that order; junction bases with no gene match: 11. CDR3 DNA: TGTGCCAGCAGCTTACAGGGGGCAACTTTCATGAACACTGAAGCTTTCTTT. It yields the protein CASSLQGATFMNTEAFF.

The V gene is TRBV5-4, the J gene TRBJ2-1, with a tentative D call TRBD2 (5 bases). Germline V CDR1 and CDR2: SGHNT, YYREEE (reference sequence). The CDR3 has 15 residues. V lost 4 bases and J lost 3, with 14 bases in between. As DNA, the CDR3 is TGTGCCAGCAGCCCGAGACTGGGAGTCTACAATGAGCAGTTCTTC. This sequence encodes CASSPRLGVYNEQFF.

CDR3 coding DNA: TGTGCCAGCAGACGGGAGAGTTCCTATAATTCACCCCTCCACTTT. Translated, it gives CASRRESSYNSPLHF. J is TRBJ1-6 and V is TRBV2; D is unclear. The CDR3 totals 15 residues. V lost 6 bases to trimming and J lost 1 base, with 10 bases between them. Per the germline V gene, CDR1 is SNHLY and CDR2 is FYNNEI.

The genes are TRBV11-2 and TRBJ1-5; D perhaps matches TRBD1 (5 bases). This CDR3 is built from 14 residues. Trimming removed 3 bases at V and 6 bases at J, with 12 bases between. Germline V lookup: CDR1 SGHAT, CDR2 FQNNGV. This CDR3 reads CASSLEGPPQPQHF. CDR3 nucleotides: TGTGCCAGCAGCTTGGAGGGGCCCCCTCAGCCCCAGCATTTT.

V is TRBV5-6 and J is TRBJ1-1; the match to TRBD1 covers 8 bases. The germline CDR1 and CDR2 sequences are SGHDT and YYEEEE. V lost 3 bases, J lost 4 bases, and 11 bases stayed unmatched. The length of the CDR3 is 16 residues. The CDR3 protein is CASSSSWDRFFTEAFF. The CDR3, as DNA: TGTGCCAGCAGCTCTTCCTGGGACAGGTTTTTCACTGAAGCTTTCTTT.

The chain recombines TRBV7-3 with TRBJ2-5; possible D gene TRBD2, 5 bases. The CDR3 runs to 13 residues. CDR1 and CDR2 from the germline V gene are SGHTA and FQGTGA. Trimming shortened V by 3 bases and J by 5 bases, and 10 bases separated the two germline ends. The CDR3 is CASSLRVEETQYF. In DNA, the CDR3 is TGTGCCAGCAGCTTGCGGGTGGAGGAGACCCAGTACTTC. Supplemented by reference TRBV7-3 and TRBJ2-5, the full variable domain reads GAGVSQTPSNKVTEKGKYVELRCDPISGHTALYWYRQSLGQGPEFLIYFQGTGAADDSGLPNDRFFAVRPEGSVSTLKIQRTERGDSAVYLCASSLRVEETQYFGPGTRLLVL.

The chain carries TRBV6-1 and TRBJ2-1; no clear D gene. From germline, CDR1 is MNHNS and CDR2 SASEGT. This CDR3 comprises 12 residues. V was shortened by 0 bases and J by 6 bases, with 3 bases between the two germline ends. The CDR3 nucleotides are TGTGCCAGCAGTGAAGCCATCAATGAGCAGTTCTTC. It encodes CASSEAINEQFF.

This chain links TRBV5-1 with TRBJ2-3; 12 bases align to TRBD2. After removal of 0 bases from V and 1 base from J, the junction contained 0 bases not matched to a gene. Germline lookup yields CDR1 SGHRS and CDR2 YFSETQ. CDR3 size: 16 residues. The CDR3 bases are TGCGCCAGCAGCTTGGGGACTAGCGGGGGCACAGATACGCAGTATTTT. Its translation: CASSLGTSGGTDTQYF.

This clone occurred once. The CDR3 sequence: CAISGPVTSGSNTGELFF. CDR3 sequence (DNA): TGTGCCATCAGTGGGCCCGTGACTAGCGGGAGCAACACCGGGGAGCTGTTTTTT. V is TRBV10-3 and J is TRBJ2-2; 12 nucleotides align to TRBD2. This CDR3 has 18 residues. Germline V gene data show CDR1 as ENHRY and CDR2 as SYGVKD. V shed 4 bases, J shed 2 bases, and the junction held 8 bases outside the gene matches.

This chain connects TRBV7-6 to TRBJ1-5; possibly TRBD1 for D (5 bases). Trimming removed 1 base at V and 5 bases at J, with 15 bases between. This CDR3 is 16 amino acids long. In germline, CDR1 is SGHVS, CDR2 FNYEAQ. CDR3 sequence reads: CASSLEQGSFDQPQHF. In DNA, the CDR3 is TGTGCCAGCAGCTTAGAGCAGGGATCATTTGATCAGCCCCAGCATTTT.

The gene calls are TRBV10-1 and TRBJ1-1; D unresolved. The CDR3 is 13 amino acids. CDR1 WNHNN and CDR2 SYGVQD come from the germline V gene (reference sequence). Trimming pared 8 bases from V and 4 bases from J, leaving 14 bases between. CDR3 residues: CASRKELGTEAFF. Written as DNA, the CDR3 is TGCGCCAGCCGTAAGGAGTTGGGCACTGAAGCTTTCTTT.

The chain employs TRBV29-1 and TRBJ1-3; TRBD1 aligns across 7 bases. The germline gives CDR1 SQVTM, CDR2 ANQGSEA. This CDR3 region has 13 residues. V lost 7 bases to trimming and J lost 1 base; unmatched junction nucleotides: 4. In nucleotides, the CDR3 is TGCAGCGCAGAGACAGGGTCTGGAAACACCATATATTTT. Its translation: CSAETGSGNTIYF. The full variable domain, its missing parts supplied by reference TRBV29-1 and TRBJ1-3, is SAVISQKPSRDICQRGTSLTIQCQVDSQVTMMFWYRQQPGQSLTLIATANQGSEATYESGFVIDKFPISRPNLTFSTLTVSNMSPEDSSIYLCSAETGSGNTIYFGEGSWLTVV.

The chain is built from TRBV19 and TRBJ1-5; D not certain. The V gene lost 6 bases and the J gene lost 6 bases, with 15 bases spanning the gap. Germline CDR1 LNHDA, CDR2 SQIVND (reference sequence). The CDR3 spans 14 residues. The CDR3 nucleotides are TGTGCCAGTAGCGAGGTCGATAGGATTCAGCCCCAGCATTTT. It yields the protein CASSEVDRIQPQHF.

V usage is TRBV6-4 and J usage is TRBJ2-3, with D unclear. Germline V gene sequence: CDR1 MRHNA, CDR2 SNTAGT. This CDR3 contains 14 residues. V lost 5 bases to trimming and J lost 0 bases, with 9 bases between them. CDR3 amino acids: CASSLAASTDTQYF. CDR3 coding DNA: TGTGCCAGCAGTTTAGCCGCTAGCACAGATACGCAGTATTTT.